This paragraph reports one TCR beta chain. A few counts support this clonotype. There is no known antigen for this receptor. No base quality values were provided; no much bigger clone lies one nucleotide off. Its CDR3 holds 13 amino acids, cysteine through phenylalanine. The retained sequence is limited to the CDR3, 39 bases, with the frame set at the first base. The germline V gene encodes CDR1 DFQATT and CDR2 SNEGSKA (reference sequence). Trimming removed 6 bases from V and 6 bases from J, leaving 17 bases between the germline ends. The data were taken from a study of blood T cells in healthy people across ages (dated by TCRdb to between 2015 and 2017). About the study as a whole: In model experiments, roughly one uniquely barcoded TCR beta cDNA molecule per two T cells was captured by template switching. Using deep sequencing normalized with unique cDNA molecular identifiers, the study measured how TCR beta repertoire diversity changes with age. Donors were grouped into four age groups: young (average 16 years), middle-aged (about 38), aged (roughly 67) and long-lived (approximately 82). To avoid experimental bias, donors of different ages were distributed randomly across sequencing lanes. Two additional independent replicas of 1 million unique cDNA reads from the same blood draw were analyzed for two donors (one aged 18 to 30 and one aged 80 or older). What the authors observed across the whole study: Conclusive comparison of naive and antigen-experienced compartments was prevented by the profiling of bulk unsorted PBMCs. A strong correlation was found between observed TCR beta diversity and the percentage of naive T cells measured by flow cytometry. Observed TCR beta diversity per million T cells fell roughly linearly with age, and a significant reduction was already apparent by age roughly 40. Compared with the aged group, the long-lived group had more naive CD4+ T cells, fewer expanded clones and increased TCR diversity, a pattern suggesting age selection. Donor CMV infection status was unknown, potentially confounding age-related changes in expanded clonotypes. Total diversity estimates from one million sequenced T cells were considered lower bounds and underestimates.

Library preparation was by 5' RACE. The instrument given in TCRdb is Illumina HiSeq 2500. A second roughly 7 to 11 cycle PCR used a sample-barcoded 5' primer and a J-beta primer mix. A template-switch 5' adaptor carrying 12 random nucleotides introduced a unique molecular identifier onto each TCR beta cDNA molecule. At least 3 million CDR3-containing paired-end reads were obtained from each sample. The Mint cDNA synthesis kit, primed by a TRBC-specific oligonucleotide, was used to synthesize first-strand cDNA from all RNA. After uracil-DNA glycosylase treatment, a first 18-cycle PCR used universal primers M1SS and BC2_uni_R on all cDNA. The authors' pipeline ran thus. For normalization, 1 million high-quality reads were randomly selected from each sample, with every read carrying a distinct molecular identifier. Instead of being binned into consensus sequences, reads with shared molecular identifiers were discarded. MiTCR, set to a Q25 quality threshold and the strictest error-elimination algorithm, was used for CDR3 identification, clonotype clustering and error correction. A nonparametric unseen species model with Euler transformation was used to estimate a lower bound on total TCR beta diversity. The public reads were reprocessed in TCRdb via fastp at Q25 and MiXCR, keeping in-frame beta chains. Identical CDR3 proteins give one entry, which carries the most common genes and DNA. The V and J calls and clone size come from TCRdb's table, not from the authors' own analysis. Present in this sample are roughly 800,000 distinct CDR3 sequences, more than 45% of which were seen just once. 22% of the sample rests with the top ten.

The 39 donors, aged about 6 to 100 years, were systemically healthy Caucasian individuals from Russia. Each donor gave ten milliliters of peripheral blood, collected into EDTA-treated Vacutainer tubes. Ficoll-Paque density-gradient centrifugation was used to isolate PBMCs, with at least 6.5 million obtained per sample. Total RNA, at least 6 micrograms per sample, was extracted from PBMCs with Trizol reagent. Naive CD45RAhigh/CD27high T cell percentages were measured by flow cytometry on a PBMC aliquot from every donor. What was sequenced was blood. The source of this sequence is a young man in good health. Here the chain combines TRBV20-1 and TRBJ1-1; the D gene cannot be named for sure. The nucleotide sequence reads TGCAGTGCCACGACGGGGATAAAGTCTGAAGCTTTCTTT. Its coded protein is CSATTGIKSEAFF.